This T cell receptor beta chain was documented in a study of radiation and T cells in renal cell carcinoma. Across the study: Nephrectomy followed 15 Gy stereotactic body radiation by 4 weeks.

Using immunoSEQ multiplex PCR, the repertoire was profiled, and TCRdb retains in-frame clones only, with some absent. The sample carries 150,000 or so clones, about 87% recorded once. Germline V gives CDR1 SGHNT, CDR2 YYREEE (reference sequence). This CDR3 is built from 12 residues. V lost 4 bases, J lost 5 bases, and 9 bases lay in between. Indicated time point: baseline pretreatment blood. The sample's treatment: 15 Gy SBRT to primary tumor, nephrectomy 4 weeks later. This renal cell carcinoma was of the clear cell type. This clonotype was sampled from a woman in her 70s with renal cell carcinoma. The source material was blood, sampled from a patient whose treatment included radiotherapy and nephrectomy. The V and J genes are TRBV5-4 and TRBJ2-5; a possible D gene is TRBD2 (5 bases). The chain's CDR3 is CASSRDGETQYF. CDR3 DNA: TGTGCCAGCAGCCGGGATGGGGAGACCCAGTACTTC.